This TCR beta chain was captured in a study of sequential checkpoint blockade in melanoma. For the study at large: About 90 pretreatment tumor DNA samples were TCRβ immunosequenced. Matched biopsies came pretreatment and at week 13 for some 22 patients. General study points: Clinical benefit was about 30 times likelier when tumor T-cell fraction and clonality increased.

Profiled with immunoSEQ multiplex PCR; TCRdb holds only in-frame clones, not every one. The table lists 13,000 or so clones, 25% to 30% of them singletons. Specified treatment: randomized to nivolumab then ipilimumab (arm A) or the reverse (arm B). Looked up from germline, CDR1 is MNHGY and CDR2 is SAAAGT. The CDR3 covers 13 residues. V was shortened by 5 bases and J by 5 bases, with 9 bases between the two germline ends. A word on this clone: Its antigen is undetermined.

The sample here was tumor tissue (inferred from file names), taken from a patient given nivolumab and ipilimumab in sequence. The gene calls are TRBV6-8 and TRBJ2-2; D unresolved. This receptor was obtained from a human donor with melanoma. The CDR3, as DNA: TGTGCCAGCAGTCCAACATGGACCGGGGAGCTGTTTTTT. Translated, it gives CASSPTWTGELFF.